A selection of T cell receptor beta chains follows, all from one sample in a study of tumor-infiltrating lymphocytes in primary liver carcinoma. TCRdb passed the multiplex PCR reads through MiXCR, listing each CDR3 protein once. The sample yields 52,000 or so distinct CDR3 sequences, around 77% seen once. The sequencing sample was made of liver tumor tissue from sampling region 5. The receptors here all came from a man aged 35-49 years with primary liver carcinoma and hepatitis B virus infection. CDR3s include the opening cysteine and the closing phenylalanine or tryptophan. A D gene is named only where the DNA matches it firmly. The listing skips clone size in some rows; elsewhere it reads once, few, many or a size class.

d_gene: TRBD1; v_gene: TRBV5-1; abundance: -; j_gene: TRBJ1-2; CDR3nt: TGTACCAGCAGCTCTTGGACAGGGGGCGATGGCTACGCCTTC; CDR3aa: CTSSSWTGGDGYAF
d_gene: -; v_gene: TRBV6-1; abundance: medium-sized; j_gene: TRBJ2-4; CDR3nt: TGTGCCAGCAGTGACGGGACTCCTCGGGGCATTCAGTACTTC; CDR3aa: CASSDGTPRGIQYF
d_gene: TRBD1; v_gene: TRBV29-1; abundance: once; j_gene: TRBJ1-2; CDR3nt: TGCAGCGTTGAAATATGTCAGGGGGACAGGGACTATGGCTACACCTTC; CDR3aa: CSVEICQGDRDYGYTF
d_gene: -; v_gene: TRBV6-6; abundance: -; j_gene: TRBJ1-1; CDR3nt: TGTGCCAGTGGTGGGGCAGGGGTAAGGACTGAAGCTTTCTTT; CDR3aa: CASGGAGVRTEAFF
d_gene: TRBD2; v_gene: TRBV5-1; abundance: many; j_gene: TRBJ2-2; CDR3nt: TGCGCCAGCAGCTTAGGACTAGCGGGACGCACCGGGGAGCTGTTTTTT; CDR3aa: CASSLGLAGRTGELFF
d_gene: -; v_gene: TRBV5-4; abundance: -; j_gene: TRBJ2-4; CDR3nt: TGTGCCAGCAGCTCCCCTAATAGCAATAAAAGCATTCAGTACTTC; CDR3aa: CASSSPNSNKSIQYF
d_gene: -; v_gene: TRBV11-1; abundance: -; j_gene: TRBJ2-3; CDR3nt: TGTGCCAGCAACTCTGGGGGAGGCTCTGTTGGAGCACGCACAGATACGCAGTATTTT; CDR3aa: CASNSGGGSVGARTDTQYF
d_gene: -; v_gene: TRBV11-2; abundance: -; j_gene: TRBJ2-7; CDR3nt: TGTGCCAGCAGTCTGCTAGATGAAACTCATCGGACTTACTTC; CDR3aa: CASSLLDETHRTYF
d_gene: -; v_gene: TRBV11-1; abundance: -; j_gene: TRBJ1-6; CDR3nt: TGTGGCAGCAGCCGGACACTGGTTACACCCCTCAACTTT; CDR3aa: CGSSRTLVTPLNF
d_gene: TRBD1; v_gene: TRBV11-2; abundance: once; j_gene: TRBJ2-6; CDR3nt: TGTGCCAGTAGCATGGGGGGAGACAGGGGCATTTCCCTCTCTGGGGGCAACGTCCTGAGTTTC; CDR3aa: CASSMGGDRGISLSGGNVLSF
d_gene: -; v_gene: TRBV6-1; abundance: -; j_gene: TRBJ2-1; CDR3nt: TGTGCCAGCAGCGTGACACGGACCTCCTACAATGAGCAGTTCTTC; CDR3aa: CASSVTRTSYNEQFF
d_gene: -; v_gene: TRBV11-3; abundance: -; j_gene: TRBJ2-3; CDR3nt: TGTGCCAGCAGCTTTAGTGGGAGACGGACATATACGCAGTATTTT; CDR3aa: CASSFSGRRTYTQYF
d_gene: TRBD2; v_gene: TRBV7-8; abundance: -; j_gene: TRBJ2-3; CDR3nt: TGTGCCAGCAGCTACGGACTAGCGGACGGCATAGATACGCAGTATTTT; CDR3aa: CASSYGLADGIDTQYF
d_gene: -; v_gene: TRBV25-1; abundance: -; j_gene: TRBJ2-2; CDR3nt: TGTGCCTGTGGGGGCAGAGCCTGGGAACTGTTTTTT; CDR3aa: CACGGRAWELFF
d_gene: -; v_gene: TRBV4-3; abundance: -; j_gene: TRBJ1-1; CDR3nt: TGTGCCAGCTGCCACCTCGACCAGAACACTGAAGCTTTCTTT; CDR3aa: CASCHLDQNTEAFF
d_gene: -; v_gene: TRBV5-1; abundance: once; j_gene: TRBJ2-1; CDR3nt: TGCGCCAGCAGCTTGATCCTCCAGGAGGGGAATGAGCAGTTCTTC; CDR3aa: CASSLILQEGNEQFF
d_gene: -; v_gene: TRBV10-3; abundance: -; j_gene: TRBJ2-4; CDR3nt: TGTGCCATCAGTGACAACTGGCAAGCCAAAAACATACAATACTTC; CDR3aa: CAISDNWQAKNIQYF
d_gene: -; v_gene: TRBV29-1; abundance: many; j_gene: TRBJ2-2; CDR3nt: TGCAGCGTTGCGGGGAGTGTAGGGCGAACCGGGGAGCTGTTTTTT; CDR3aa: CSVAGSVGRTGELFF
d_gene: -; v_gene: TRBV28; abundance: -; j_gene: TRBJ1-5; CDR3nt: TGTGCCAGCAGCCCACCTCCTTATATCAATCAGCCTCAGCATTTT; CDR3aa: CASSPPPYINQPQHF
d_gene: -; v_gene: TRBV6-2/TRBV6-3; abundance: -; j_gene: TRBJ2-5; CDR3nt: TGTGCCAGCAGCCCAGGAGAAGGGACCCAGTACTTC; CDR3aa: CASSPGEGTQYF
d_gene: -; v_gene: TRBV30; abundance: -; j_gene: TRBJ1-5; CDR3nt: TGTGCCCTGGCCCTAGCGGGGGGCCGCAATCAGCCCCAGCATTTT; CDR3aa: CALALAGGRNQPQHF